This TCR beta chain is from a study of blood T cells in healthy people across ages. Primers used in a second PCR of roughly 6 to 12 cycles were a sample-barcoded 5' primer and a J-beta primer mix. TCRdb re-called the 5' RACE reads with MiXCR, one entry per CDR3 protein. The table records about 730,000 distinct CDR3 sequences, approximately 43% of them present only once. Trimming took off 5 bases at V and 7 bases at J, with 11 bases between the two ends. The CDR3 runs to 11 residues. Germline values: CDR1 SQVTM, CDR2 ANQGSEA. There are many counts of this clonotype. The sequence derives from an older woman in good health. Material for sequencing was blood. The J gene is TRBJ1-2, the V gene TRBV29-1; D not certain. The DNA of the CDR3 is TGCAGCGTTCTGGGAACCTCTGGCTACACCTTC. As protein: CSVLGTSGYTF.